The 26 T cell receptor beta chains below all came from one sample that was sequenced in a study of PD-1 blockade in classical Hodgkin lymphoma. The time point: cycle 4 day 1 (C4D1), after more than 5 weeks of nivolumab. Each patient relapsed following autologous stem cell transplantation, and prior brentuximab vedotin exposure differed. This table comes from immunoSEQ multiplex PCR, and its TCRdb copy is limited to in-frame clones, with some not included. The profile covers about 89,000 clones, with about nine tenths appearing a single time and approximately 3% taken by the ten largest. The source material was peripheral blood mononuclear cells (PBMCs), sampled before the fourth cycle of nivolumab. These receptors originate from a human donor with classical Hodgkin lymphoma.

The chain carries TRBV10-2 and TRBJ2-7; the D gene is possibly TRBD1 (6 bases). The CDR3 length is 13 residues. V lost 8 bases and J lost 6, with 17 bases in between. CDR1 and CDR2 from the germline V gene are WSHSY and SAAADI. The CDR3 bases are TGCGCCAGCCGACGGGACACCAGCTTCGAGCAGTACTTC. Translating it yields CASRRDTSFEQYF.

V and J are TRBV19 and TRBJ1-5; D may be TRBD1 (6 bases). The V and J ends lost 4 bases and 1 base respectively, with 11 bases between them. The CDR3 consists of 15 residues. Germline CDR1 LNHDA, CDR2 SQIVND (reference sequence). This CDR3 reads CASSTVRGSNQPQHF. The CDR3 DNA follows: TGTGCCAGTAGTACCGTCAGGGGAAGCAATCAGCCCCAGCATTTT.

The rearrangement uses TRBV5-4 and TRBJ2-6; TRBD1 aligns across 8 bases. CDR1 is SGHNT and CDR2 is YYREEE in the germline V gene (reference sequence). The CDR3 sequence is 17 residues long. The trim removed 4 bases at V and 1 base at J, leaving 7 bases unmatched. The CDR3 DNA is TGTGCCAGCAGCGCCGGGACAGGCCGATCTGGGGCCAACGTCCTGACTTTC. This translates into CASSAGTGRSGANVLTF.

This rearrangement joins TRBV6-1 to TRBJ1-5, with D tentatively TRBD1 (5 bases). The CDR3 sequence is 17 residues long. V shed 1 base and J shed 4 bases, with 17 bases lying between them. CDR1 is MNHNS, CDR2 SASEGT, per germline. The CDR3 is CASSEGDPPWANQPQHF. The CDR3, as DNA: TGTGCCAGCAGTGAAGGGGACCCACCCTGGGCGAATCAGCCCCAGCATTTT.

This chain connects TRBV29-1 to TRBJ1-1, with no clear D. The V gene's germline CDR1 is SQVTM and CDR2 ANQGSEA. This CDR3 contains 14 residues. V gave up 0 bases and J gave up 8 bases, with 16 bases separating them. The CDR3 DNA is TGCAGCGTTGAAGATACCGCGTCCCGAGAAGAAGCTTTCTTT. Residues: CSVEDTASREEAFF. Combining the CDR3 with reference TRBV29-1 and TRBJ1-1 gives the whole variable domain SAVISQKPSRDICQRGTSLTIQCQVDSQVTMMFWYRQQPGQSLTLIATANQGSEATYESGFVIDKFPISRPNLTFSTLTVSNMSPEDSSIYLCSVEDTASREEAFFGQGTRLTVV.

The V call is TRBV28, the J call TRBJ1-5, with D unresolved. The CDR3 sequence is 16 residues long. Per germline, CDR1 MDHEN and CDR2 SYDVKM. Trimming shortened V by 4 bases and J by 3 bases, and 16 bases separated the two germline ends. CDR3: CASSSRPSRFNQPQHF. For the CDR3, the DNA is TGTGCCAGCAGTTCCCGACCAAGCAGGTTCAATCAGCCCCAGCATTTT. The full variable domain, with the rest looked up from reference TRBV28 and TRBJ1-5, is DVKVTQSSRYLVKRTGEKVFLECVQDMDHENMFWYRQDPGLGLRLIYFSYDVKMKEKGDIPEGYSVSREKKERFSLILESASTNQTSMYLCASSSRPSRFNQPQHFGDGTRLSIL.

V is TRBV28 and J is TRBJ1-5; D uncertain. CDR3 length: 17 amino acids. V lost 3 bases and J 1 base, leaving 16 bases between the germline ends. Germline CDR1 reads MDHEN; CDR2 reads SYDVKM. Here the CDR3 DNA reads TGTGCCAGCAGTTTTTGGGATAACCCCTGGAGCAATCAGCCCCAGCATTTT. Its protein is CASSFWDNPWSNQPQHF.

The V gene is TRBV19, the J gene TRBJ1-2; TRBD1 agrees at 8 bases. This CDR3 spans 15 amino acids. Trimming at V came to 5 bases and at J to 3 bases, leaving 8 bases not matched to a gene. Germline V gene lookup returns CDR1 LNHDA and CDR2 SQIVND (reference sequence). Here the CDR3 DNA reads TGTGCCAGTAGTCCAGGACAGGGCGGTGACTATGGCTACACCTTC. Translating gives CASSPGQGGDYGYTF.

The CDR3 reads CASSLEGGVYGYTF. For the CDR3, the DNA is TGTGCCAGCAGCTTAGAGGGTGGCGTCTATGGCTACACCTTC. The chain has TRBV7-9 and TRBJ1-2, with D hard to call. Per germline, CDR1 SEHNR and CDR2 FQNEAQ (reference sequence). V gave up 1 base and J gave up 4 bases, with 10 bases separating them. The length of the CDR3 is 14 residues. The full variable domain, completed using reference TRBV7-9 and TRBJ1-2, is DTGVSQNPRHKITKRGQNVTFRCDPISEHNRLYWYRQTLGQGPEFLTYFQNEAQLEKSRLLSDRFSAERPKGSFSTLEIQRTEQGDSAMYLCASSLEGGVYGYTFGSGTRLTVV.

The chain combines TRBV4-2 with TRBJ1-6; D remains unclear. Trimming took off 1 base at V and 7 bases at J, with 8 bases between the two ends. Germline CDR1 and CDR2: LGHNA and YNFKEQ. The CDR3 covers 14 residues. Here the CDR3 DNA reads TGTGCCAGCAGCCAAGGAGCTACGAATTCACCCCTCCACTTT. Amino acid sequence: CASSQGATNSPLHF.

The chain recombines TRBV30 with TRBJ1-1; a weak D match, TRBD1 (6 bases). V was shortened by 7 bases and J by 7 bases, with 13 bases between the two germline ends. This CDR3 spans 11 amino acids. Germline V CDR1 and CDR2: GTSNPN, SVGIG (reference sequence). CDR3 DNA sequence: TGTGCCTCCGCGTTCAGGGGTGAAGCTTTCTTT. It encodes CASAFRGEAFF.

This clone turned up a few times. V is TRBV28 and J is TRBJ1-2; D is undetermined. Germline CDR1 MDHEN, CDR2 SYDVKM. This CDR3 spans 13 amino acids. V lost 3 bases and J 3 bases, leaving 8 bases between the germline ends. The CDR3 protein is CASSLGRDYGYTF. Here the CDR3 DNA reads TGTGCCAGCAGTTTGGGCCGGGACTATGGCTACACCTTC.

This rearrangement joins TRBV5-1 to TRBJ1-1, with unresolved D. Germline values: CDR1 SGHRS, CDR2 YFSETQ. The CDR3 consists of 15 residues. The V end was cut by 4 bases, the J end by 0 bases, with 13 bases between. The CDR3 protein is CASSTRLSMNTEAFF. DNA for the CDR3: TGCGCCAGCAGCACAAGACTTAGCATGAACACTGAAGCTTTCTTT.

V gene TRBV6-6 combines with J gene TRBJ1-1; no clear D gene. Looked up from germline, CDR1 is MNHNY and CDR2 is SVGAGI (reference sequence). The CDR3 has 13 amino acids. Trimming pared 9 bases from V and 4 bases from J, leaving 15 bases between. The CDR3 reads CASYRAVSTEAFF. In nucleotides, the CDR3 is TGTGCCAGTTACAGAGCCGTGAGCACTGAAGCTTTCTTT.

The chain is built from TRBV6-5 and TRBJ2-3; D gene ambiguous. Germline-derived CDR1 and CDR2 are MNHEY and SVGAGI. CDR3 length: 14 amino acids. With 1 base removed from V and 4 bases from J, the gap between germline ends came to 9 bases. The CDR3 sequence: CASSYFSSPDTQYF. In nucleotides, the CDR3 is TGTGCCAGCAGTTACTTTTCTAGTCCAGATACGCAGTATTTT.

The V and J genes are TRBV6-1 and TRBJ2-7; 8 nucleotides line up with TRBD2. CDR3 size: 15 residues. Germline CDR1 reads MNHNS; CDR2 reads SASEGT. Trimming at V came to 5 bases and at J to 3 bases, leaving 9 bases not matched to a gene. The DNA for the CDR3 is TGTGCCAGCAGTAAGAGCGGGGGAGACTACTACGAGCAGTACTTC. Translating it yields CASSKSGGDYYEQYF.

This rearrangement joins TRBV6-5 to TRBJ1-1; D not resolved. Germline V gene data show CDR1 as MNHEY and CDR2 as SVGAGI. With 2 bases removed from V and 5 bases from J, the gap between germline ends came to 9 bases. CDR3 length: 13 amino acids. Here the CDR3 DNA reads TGTGCCAGCAGTTACGAGGGCAGGACTGAAGCTTTCTTT. It yields the protein CASSYEGRTEAFF.

This chain joins TRBV30 and TRBJ2-7; 12 nucleotides match TRBD2. The V and J ends lost 7 bases and 1 base, in that order; junction bases with no gene match: 2. The CDR3 has 13 amino acids. In germline, CDR1 is GTSNPN, CDR2 SVGIG (reference sequence). The CDR3 sequence: CALLAGGSYEQYF. In DNA, the CDR3 is TGTGCCTTACTAGCGGGGGGTTCCTACGAGCAGTACTTC.

This clone showed up just once. V is TRBV11-2 and J is TRBJ1-1; no definite D call. Trimming left V 1 base short and J 3 bases short, with 12 bases between. The CDR3 covers 15 residues. The germline V gene has CDR1 SGHAT and CDR2 FQNNGV. The CDR3 nucleotides read TGTGCCAGCAGCTTAGCTCCCGGAAGGGACACTGAAGCTTTCTTT. Translation gives CASSLAPGRDTEAFF.

J is TRBJ1-5 and V is TRBV5-1; possible D gene TRBD1, 5 bases. Germline lookup yields CDR1 SGHRS and CDR2 YFSETQ. V was pared by 1 base and J by 7 bases, with 15 bases between. CDR3 length: 15 amino acids. DNA for the CDR3: TGCGCCAGCAGCTTGACCGGGGGACCAGGGCAGCCCCAGCATTTT. Translating gives CASSLTGGPGQPQHF.

The sample holds one count of this clone. This chain joins TRBV7-6 and TRBJ2-3, with TRBD1 matching over 10 bases. The CDR3 totals 17 residues. The germline gives CDR1 SGHVS, CDR2 FNYEAQ. After removal of 1 base from V and 5 bases from J, the junction contained 9 bases not matched to a gene. The CDR3 protein is CASSLDPGTGDKDTQYF. The CDR3 DNA is TGTGCCAGCAGCTTAGACCCCGGGACAGGGGATAAAGATACGCAGTATTTT.

The V and J genes are TRBV5-1 and TRBJ2-1; TRBD1 aligns across 7 bases. The CDR3 runs to 16 residues. The J segment lost 5 bases and the V segment lost 1 base, leaving 9 bases of the junction unmatched. Germline CDR1 is SGHRS and CDR2 is YFSETQ. CDR3 loop: CASSLSPRTGDNEQFF. DNA for the CDR3: TGCGCCAGCAGCTTGTCCCCACGGACAGGCGACAATGAGCAGTTCTTC.

The chain carries TRBV19 and TRBJ2-7; D is unresolved. The V and J ends lost 2 bases and 0 bases respectively, with 14 bases between them. There are 16 residues in the CDR3. CDR1 is LNHDA and CDR2 is SQIVND in the germline V gene (reference sequence). The CDR3 coding sequence is TGTGCCAGTAGTATATGGCCGGTCGACGCCTCCTACGAGCAGTACTTC. This translates into CASSIWPVDASYEQYF.

This sequence joins TRBV7-8 and TRBJ2-6; D remains ambiguous. V was shortened by 2 bases and J by 0 bases, with 5 bases between the two germline ends. The CDR3 spans 15 residues. The germline CDR1 and CDR2 sequences are SGHVS and FQNEAQ. The CDR3 loop is CASSLTVSGANVLTF. The CDR3 DNA is TGTGCCAGCAGCTTAACGGTCTCTGGGGCCAACGTCCTGACTTTC.

This clone was observed a single time. Here the CDR3 reads CASSPSDSTYEQYF. DNA for the CDR3: TGTGCCAGCAGTCCATCGGACAGCACCTACGAGCAGTACTTC. The rearrangement joins TRBV6-5 to TRBJ2-7, with D perhaps TRBD1 (6 bases). The CDR3 runs to 14 residues. The V gene's germline CDR1 is MNHEY and CDR2 SVGAGI. Trimming cost V 5 bases and J 2 bases, with 13 bases left between them.

V usage is TRBV19 and J usage is TRBJ1-1, with TRBD1 as a possible D gene (6 bases). Between the trimmed V and J ends, which lost 0 bases and 3 bases, there was a span of 20 bases. CDR1 and CDR2 (germline): LNHDA, SQIVND (reference sequence). The CDR3 extends over 18 amino acids. The CDR3 region is CASSIDPGSGVGYTEAFF. CDR3 nucleotide sequence: TGTGCCAGTAGTATAGATCCGGGGTCAGGGGTAGGGTACACTGAAGCTTTCTTT.